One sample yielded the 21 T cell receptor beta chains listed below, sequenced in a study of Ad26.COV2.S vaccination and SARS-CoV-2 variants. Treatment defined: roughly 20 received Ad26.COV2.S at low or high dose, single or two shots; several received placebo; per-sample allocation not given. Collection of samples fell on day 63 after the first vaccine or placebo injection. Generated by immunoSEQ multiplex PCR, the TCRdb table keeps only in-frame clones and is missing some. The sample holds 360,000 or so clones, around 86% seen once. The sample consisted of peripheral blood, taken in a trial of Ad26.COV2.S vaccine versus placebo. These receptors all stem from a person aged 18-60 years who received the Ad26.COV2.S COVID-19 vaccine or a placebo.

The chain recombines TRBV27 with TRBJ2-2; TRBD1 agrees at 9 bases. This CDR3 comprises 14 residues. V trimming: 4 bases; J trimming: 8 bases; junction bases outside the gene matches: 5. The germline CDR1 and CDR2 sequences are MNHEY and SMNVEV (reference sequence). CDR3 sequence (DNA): TGTGCCAGCAGTTCTAACAGGGGGCAAGGGGAGCTGTTTTTT. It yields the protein CASSSNRGQGELFF.

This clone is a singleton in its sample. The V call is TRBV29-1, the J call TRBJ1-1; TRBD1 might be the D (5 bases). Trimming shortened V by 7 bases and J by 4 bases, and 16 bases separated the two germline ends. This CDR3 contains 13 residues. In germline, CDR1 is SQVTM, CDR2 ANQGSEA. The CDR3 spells CSGQGGPGTEAFF. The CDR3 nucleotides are TGCAGCGGTCAGGGAGGACCGGGCACTGAAGCTTTCTTT.

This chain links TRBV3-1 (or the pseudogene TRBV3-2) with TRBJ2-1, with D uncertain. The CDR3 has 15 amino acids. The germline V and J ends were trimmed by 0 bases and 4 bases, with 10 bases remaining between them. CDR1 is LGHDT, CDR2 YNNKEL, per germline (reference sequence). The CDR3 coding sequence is TGTGCCAGCAGCCAAGATTACGGATCGTACAATGAGCAGTTCTTC. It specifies CASSQDYGSYNEQFF.

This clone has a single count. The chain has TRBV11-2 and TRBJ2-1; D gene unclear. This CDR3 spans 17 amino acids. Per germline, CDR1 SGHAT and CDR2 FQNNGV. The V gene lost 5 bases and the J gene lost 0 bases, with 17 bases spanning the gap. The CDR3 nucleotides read TGTGCCAGCAGCCCCCCGACCCGATTAAGCTCCTACAATGAGCAGTTCTTC. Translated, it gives CASSPPTRLSSYNEQFF.

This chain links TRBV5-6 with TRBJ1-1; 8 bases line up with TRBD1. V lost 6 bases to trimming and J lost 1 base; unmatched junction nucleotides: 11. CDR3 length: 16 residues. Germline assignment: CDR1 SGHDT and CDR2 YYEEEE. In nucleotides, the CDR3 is TGTGCCAGCACTTTTAGACAGGGGCCAAGGAACACTGAAGCTTTCTTT. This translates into CASTFRQGPRNTEAFF.

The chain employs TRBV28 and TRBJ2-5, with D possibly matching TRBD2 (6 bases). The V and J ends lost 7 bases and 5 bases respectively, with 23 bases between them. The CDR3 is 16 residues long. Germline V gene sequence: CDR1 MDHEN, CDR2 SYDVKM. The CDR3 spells CASTTYWEEASETQYF. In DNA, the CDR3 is TGTGCCAGCACTACATATTGGGAGGAAGCATCCGAGACCCAGTACTTC.

This CDR3 reads CASSKEGRAYGYTF. The CDR3 DNA reads as TGTGCCAGCAGCAAAGAGGGCAGGGCCTATGGCTACACCTTC. This chain joins TRBV21-1 and TRBJ1-2; TRBD1, the table's D call, lacks a check against the DNA. TRBV21-1 is deemed a pseudogene. This CDR3 is built from 14 residues.

CDR3 coding DNA: TGTGCCAGCAGTTTCGGGACAGCCTCCTACGAGCAGTACTTC. This encodes CASSFGTASYEQYF. This chain connects TRBV6-5 to TRBJ2-7, with 7 bases lining up with TRBD1. Germline CDR1 and CDR2: MNHEY and SVGAGI. The trim removed 4 bases at V and 0 bases at J, leaving 3 bases unmatched. This CDR3 is built from 14 residues.

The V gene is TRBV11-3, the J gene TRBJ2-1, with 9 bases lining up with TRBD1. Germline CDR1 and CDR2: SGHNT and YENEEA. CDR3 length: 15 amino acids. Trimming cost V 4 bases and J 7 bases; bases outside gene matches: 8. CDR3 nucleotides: TGTGCCAGCAGCTCCCCCGGGACAGGGAAGAATGAGCAGTTCTTC. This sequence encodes CASSSPGTGKNEQFF.

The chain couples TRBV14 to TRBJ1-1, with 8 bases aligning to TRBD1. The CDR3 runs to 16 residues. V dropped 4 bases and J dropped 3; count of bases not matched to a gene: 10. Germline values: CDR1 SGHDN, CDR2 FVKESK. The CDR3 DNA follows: TGTGCCAGCAGCCCCTATCTAGGACAGGGTGACACTGAAGCTTTCTTT. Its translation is CASSPYLGQGDTEAFF.

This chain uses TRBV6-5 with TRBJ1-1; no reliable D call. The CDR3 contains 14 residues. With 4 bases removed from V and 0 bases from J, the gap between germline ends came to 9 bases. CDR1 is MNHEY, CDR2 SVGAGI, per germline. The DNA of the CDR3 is TGTGCCAGCAGTTTTTTGGCCCTGAACACTGAAGCTTTCTTT. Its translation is CASSFLALNTEAFF.

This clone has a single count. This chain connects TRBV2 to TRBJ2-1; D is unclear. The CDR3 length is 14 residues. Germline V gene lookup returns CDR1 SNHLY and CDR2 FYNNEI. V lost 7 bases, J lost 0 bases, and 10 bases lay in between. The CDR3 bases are TGTGCCAGCACCCAGGAGAGCTCCTACAATGAGCAGTTCTTC. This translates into CASTQESSYNEQFF. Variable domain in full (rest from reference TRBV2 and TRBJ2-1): EPEVTQTPSHQVTQMGQEVILRCVPISNHLYFYWYRQILGQKVEFLVSFYNNEISEKSEIFDDQFSVERPDGSNFTLKIRSTKLEDSAMYFCASTQESSYNEQFFGPGTRLTVL.

Written as DNA, the CDR3 is TGTGCCAGCAGCATCCCAGGACAGGGTTTCAGCTACACCTTC. Translation gives CASSIPGQGFSYTF. This rearrangement joins TRBV7-2 to TRBJ1-2; 8 bases match TRBD1. Trimming at V came to 5 bases and at J to 9 bases, leaving 11 bases not matched to a gene. Germline CDR1 is SGHTA and CDR2 is FQGNSA. The CDR3 sequence is 14 residues long.

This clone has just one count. CDR3 region: CASSEDRGTRGANVLTF. CDR3 DNA sequence: TGTGCCAGCAGCGAGGACAGGGGAACTCGTGGGGCCAACGTCCTGACTTTC. The V and J genes are TRBV7-3 and TRBJ2-6, with 9 bases identical to TRBD1. V dropped 5 bases and J dropped 3; count of bases not matched to a gene: 8. This CDR3 has 17 residues. Per germline, CDR1 SGHTA and CDR2 FQGTGA.

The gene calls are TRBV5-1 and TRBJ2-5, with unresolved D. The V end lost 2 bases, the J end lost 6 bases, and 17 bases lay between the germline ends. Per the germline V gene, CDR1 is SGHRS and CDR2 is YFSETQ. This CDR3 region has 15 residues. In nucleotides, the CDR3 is TGCGCCAGCAGCTTAGGCACTCCCGCCAAAAAGACCCAGTACTTC. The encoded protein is CASSLGTPAKKTQYF.

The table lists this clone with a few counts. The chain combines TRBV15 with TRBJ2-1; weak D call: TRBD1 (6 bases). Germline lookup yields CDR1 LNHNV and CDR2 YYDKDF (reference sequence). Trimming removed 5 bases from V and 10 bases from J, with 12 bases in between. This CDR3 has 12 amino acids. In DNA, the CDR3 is TGTGCCACCAGCCGGGACACGGAGGAGCAGTTCTTC. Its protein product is CATSRDTEEQFF.

The CDR3, as DNA: TGTGCCAGCAGCGTAGAGGACAGGCCGAGCACGGGGCAGCCCCAGCATTTT. Amino acid sequence: CASSVEDRPSTGQPQHF. The V and J genes are TRBV9 and TRBJ1-5, with 7 positions matching TRBD1. The CDR3 is 17 amino acids. With 0 bases clipped from V and 7 bases from J, the junction kept 13 bases outside the gene matches. The germline V gene encodes CDR1 SGDLS and CDR2 YYNGEE.

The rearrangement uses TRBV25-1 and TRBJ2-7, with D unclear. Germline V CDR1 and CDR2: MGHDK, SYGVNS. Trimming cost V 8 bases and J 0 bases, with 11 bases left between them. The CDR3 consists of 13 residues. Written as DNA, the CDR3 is TGTGCCAGCTCCGGATTTCCCTCCTACGAGCAGTACTTC. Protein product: CASSGFPSYEQYF.

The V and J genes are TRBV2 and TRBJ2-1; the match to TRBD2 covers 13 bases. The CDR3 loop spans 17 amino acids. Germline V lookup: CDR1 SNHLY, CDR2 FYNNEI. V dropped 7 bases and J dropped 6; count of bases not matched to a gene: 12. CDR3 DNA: TGTGCCAGCACTCAACGAGTTACTAGCGGGGGGGGCAATGAGCAGTTCTTC. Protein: CASTQRVTSGGGNEQFF.

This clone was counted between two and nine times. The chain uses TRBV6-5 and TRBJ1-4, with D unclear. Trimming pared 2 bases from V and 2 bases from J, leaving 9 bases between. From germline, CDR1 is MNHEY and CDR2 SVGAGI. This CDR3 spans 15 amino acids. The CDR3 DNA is TGTGCCAGCAGTTACACCCATTGGACTAATGAAAAACTGTTTTTT. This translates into CASSYTHWTNEKLFF.

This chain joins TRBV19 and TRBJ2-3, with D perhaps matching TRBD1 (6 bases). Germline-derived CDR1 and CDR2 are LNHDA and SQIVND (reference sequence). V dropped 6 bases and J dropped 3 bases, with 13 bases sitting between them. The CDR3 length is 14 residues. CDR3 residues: CASRTQGRTDTQYF. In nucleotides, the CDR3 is TGTGCCAGTAGGACACAGGGTAGGACAGATACGCAGTATTTT.